This T cell receptor beta chain was recorded in a study of identical twins. Worth noting for this clonotype: Its antigen is not known.

This CDR3 is 18 amino acids long. Germline V gives CDR1 SNHLY, CDR2 FYNNEI. V was pared by 0 bases and J by 3 bases, with 9 bases of the junction left unmatched. Study-wide points: Conclusions were drawn cross-sectionally by statistical analysis, without following the same donors.

A template switching step contributed a universal primer site, while unique molecular identifiers were present in the cDNA. One entry per CDR3 protein results from TCRdb running MiXCR on the 5' RACE reads. The sample lists roughly 1.6 million distinct CDR3 sequences; about 30% were seen once. Each donor was a healthy Caucasian. V gene TRBV2 combines with J gene TRBJ1-4; 8 positions match TRBD1. The TCR comes from a newborn girl in good health. Sequences were obtained from cord blood. CDR3 loop: CASSEARGRDLANEKLFF. The CDR3 DNA reads TGTGCCAGCAGTGAAGCCAGGGGGCGAGATTTGGCTAATGAAAAACTGTTTTTT.